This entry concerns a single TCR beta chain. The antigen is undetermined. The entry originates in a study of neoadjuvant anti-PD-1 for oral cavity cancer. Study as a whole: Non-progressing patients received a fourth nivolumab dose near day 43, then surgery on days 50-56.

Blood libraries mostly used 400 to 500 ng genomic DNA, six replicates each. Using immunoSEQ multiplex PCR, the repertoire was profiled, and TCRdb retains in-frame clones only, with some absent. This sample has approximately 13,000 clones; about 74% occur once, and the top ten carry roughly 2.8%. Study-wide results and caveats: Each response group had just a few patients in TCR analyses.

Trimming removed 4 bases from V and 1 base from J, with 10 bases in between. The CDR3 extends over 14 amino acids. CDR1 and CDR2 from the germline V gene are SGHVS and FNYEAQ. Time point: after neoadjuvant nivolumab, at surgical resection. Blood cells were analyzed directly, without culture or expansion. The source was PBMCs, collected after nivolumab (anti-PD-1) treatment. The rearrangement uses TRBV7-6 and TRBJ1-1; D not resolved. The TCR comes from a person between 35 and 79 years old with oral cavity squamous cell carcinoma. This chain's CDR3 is CASSSAWENTEAFF. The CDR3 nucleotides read TGTGCCAGCAGCTCCGCTTGGGAGAACACTGAAGCTTTCTTT. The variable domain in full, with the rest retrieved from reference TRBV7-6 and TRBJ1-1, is GAGVSQSPRYKVTKRGQDVALRCDPISGHVSLYWYRQALGQGPEFLTYFNYEAQQDKSGLPNDRFSAERPEGSISTLTIQRTEQRDSAMYRCASSSAWENTEAFFGQGTRLTVV.